This section outlines one TCR beta chain sequence together with its context. Some clones are missing from TCRdb's copy, which holds only in-frame ones; the method was immunoSEQ multiplex PCR. The data hold about 260,000 clones, with less than 85% observed a single time. These data come from a study of blood T cell repertoires in COVID-19. V was pared by 3 bases and J by 5 bases, with 14 bases of the junction left unmatched. Per the germline V gene, CDR1 is WNHNN and CDR2 is SYGVQD (reference sequence). The length of the CDR3 is 17 residues. Sequenced material: peripheral blood. This TCR derives from a man aged 60 to 75 who had recovered from COVID-19. V usage is TRBV10-1 and J usage is TRBJ2-5; TRBD2 agrees at 8 bases. The CDR3 loop is CASSEGTSGGRRETQYF. The CDR3 nucleotides are TGCGCCAGCAGTGAAGGAACCAGCGGGGGACGGAGGGAGACCCAGTACTTC.